The clone carrying this T cell receptor (beta chain) is classed as medium-sized. This sample was included in a study of T cell changes during pregnancy in multiple sclerosis. Trimming removed 0 bases from V and 5 bases from J, with 13 bases in between. The CDR3 covers 15 residues. Germline lookup yields CDR1 MGHRA and CDR2 YSYEKL. TCRdb's table, derived via immunoSEQ multiplex PCR, lists solely in-frame clones and lacks some. The data contain 60,000 to 85,000 clones, 75% to 95% of them singletons. V gene TRBV4-1 combines with J gene TRBJ2-5; maybe TRBD1 (6 bases). Sequencing was performed on peripheral blood, taken in the first trimester of pregnancy. The receptor was isolated from a female donor with multiple sclerosis, enrolled in a pregnancy study. CDR3 in DNA: TGCGCCAGCAGCCAAGATCCAGGGGCGTGGGAGACCCAGTACTTC. Its protein is CASSQDPGAWETQYF.